This T cell receptor beta chain is from a study of T cell responses to AZD1222 COVID-19 vaccine (dated by TCRdb to the early 2020s). With respect to the entire study: TCR sequencing covered more than 230 trial participants: 200 to 220 given two doses of AZD1222 and around 25 given two doses of MenACWY control vaccine. Trial participants were enrolled by age into 18-55, 56-69 and 70-plus year subgroups, with 148, 28 and 57 TCR-sequenced participants respectively.

The germline V gene gives CDR1 as SGHVS and CDR2 as FQNEAQ. Between the V and J ends, shortened by 1 base and 0 bases respectively, the junction contains 4 bases. The CDR3 numbers 14 residues from cysteine through phenylalanine. CDR3 DNA is the only sequence kept; it has 42 bases, read in frame from the first base. The CDR3 regions of human TCRbeta chains were subjected to immunosequencing. As for the original processing: Repertoire TCRs were matched against a reference library of SARS-CoV-2-specific TCRs generated with the MIRA antigen-specificity platform. Breadth was defined as the fraction of unique TCRs that were SARS-CoV-2-associated, and depth was defined as the fraction of total T cells that were SARS-CoV-2-associated. Using the MIRA data, every spike-specific TCR was mapped to the spike region that the TCR reacted to and assigned to either a CD4 or a CD8 class. Log10-transformed breadth and depth values were compared by one-way ANOVA with Sidak's multiple comparisons tests. The clones in this table, taken by TCRdb from immuneACCESS, are in-frame only. Not every clone is retained; where verified, under half of the shortfall comes from an unresolved V gene, and the cause of the rest is unknown. Clonal size and the V and J genes are those of that table, whereas D and trimming came from the DNA. The sample has some 150,000 clones on record, roughly nine tenths of them singletons. In total, the top ten clones hold around 4.6% of the sample.

In light of the paper, this sample's time point label describes: baseline before first vaccination. The treatment or condition label of this sample denotes: meningococcal conjugate vaccine given as trial control. The vaccinee samples were drawn from two UK trials, COV001 and COV002, one of which was a single-blind randomized controlled phase 2/3 trial testing AZD1222 (ChAdOx1 nCoV-19) in healthy adults. For TCRbeta chain sequencing, PBMC samples from trial participants were taken at day 0 and at day 28 after the second dose. Points on this clone: Its specific antigen is unknown. No base-level quality is on record; no much larger clone is a single base apart.

General conclusions and limits of the study: Participants were mostly white British, with more females than males. The authors suggested clonal diversity may have been underestimated. After two AZD1222 doses, both the breadth and the depth of spike-specific TCRs were significantly higher than at day 0 and than in MenACWY recipients. Conclusions about previously exposed vaccinees are limited because only six or seven AZD1222 recipients were SARS-CoV-2 seropositive at baseline. Vaccine-associated CD4 TCRs spanned the whole spike protein, with dominant responses in regions 160-218 and 743-854. In the small 56-69-year group, the increase in depth fell short of significance, most likely because of low power. Because no day 14 peak-response samples were available, repertoires were characterized only after the peak T cell response. Epitopes outside the regions mutated in the B.1.351 and B.1.1.7 variants were reportedly recognized by nearly half of the unique spike-specific TCRs.

This sample comprised peripheral blood, obtained on day 0 of MenACWY control vaccination. The chain is made from TRBV7-8 and TRBJ2-4, with no confidently assigned D gene. The TCR comes from an adult in good health. The bases are TGTGCCAGCAGCTTAGACCTAGCCAAAAACATTCAGTACTTC. The translation is CASSLDLAKNIQYF.